This TCR beta chain was captured by sequencing in a study of cytomegalovirus exposure and HLA in healthy donors. Use of 60 Vbeta and 13 Jbeta primers characterized the PCR. Method: immunoSEQ multiplex PCR; TCRdb's copy keeps in-frame clones and lacks some. This sample has 120,000 to 150,000 clones, with under 70% found just once. This CDR3 has 13 amino acids. With V trimmed by 5 bases and J by 7 bases, 4 bases remained unmatched. CDR1 is MNHEY, CDR2 SMNVEV, per germline (reference sequence). Sample: PBMCs. This sequence was found in a woman aged 60 to 75 in good health and CMV-seronegative. The chain has TRBV27 and TRBJ1-2; 10 nucleotides align to TRBD1. The CDR3 region is CASSRQGAFGYTF. CDR3 nucleotide sequence: TGTGCCAGCAGTCGACAGGGGGCGTTTGGCTACACCTTC.